These 6 T cell receptor beta chains originate from one sample sequenced in a study of CD8 T cells in Susac syndrome. Random hexamers served to reverse transcribe roughly 0.5 to 1 ug RNA. TCRdb re-derived calls from the immunoSEQ multiplex PCR reads in MiXCR, one entry per CDR3 protein. The sample holds some 160,000 distinct CDR3 sequences, around 95% seen once. The specimen sequenced was CD8+ T cells from PBMCs. The receptors come from a human donor with multiple sclerosis.

This clonotype is a singleton in its sample. The rearrangement uses TRBV27 and TRBJ2-5; D perhaps matches TRBD2 (6 bases). Germline-derived CDR1 and CDR2 are MNHEY and SMNVEV (reference sequence). This CDR3 contains 13 residues. Trimming removed 5 bases at V and 7 bases at J, with 14 bases between. This CDR3 reads CASSPRNGGTQYF. The DNA of the CDR3 is TGTGCCAGCAGTCCCAGGAACGGGGGGACCCAGTACTTC.

V usage is TRBV18 and J usage is TRBJ1-6, with a possible D match to TRBD1 (5 bases). Germline V gene data show CDR1 as KGHSH and CDR2 as LQKENI. The CDR3 has 15 amino acids. The V end lost 2 bases, the J end lost 6 bases, and 11 bases lay between the germline ends. CDR3 sequence (DNA): TGTGCCAGCTCACCATGGTGGGACCGTAATTCACCCCTCCACTTT. Its translation is CASSPWWDRNSPLHF.

V gene TRBV27 combines with J gene TRBJ2-1; TRBD2 aligns across 8 bases. The CDR3 totals 16 residues. The germline V gene has CDR1 MNHEY and CDR2 SMNVEV (reference sequence). Trimming cost V 3 bases and J 0 bases; bases outside gene matches: 4. The CDR3 sequence is CASSFGGVSSYNEQFF. The CDR3 nucleotides are TGTGCCAGCAGTTTCGGGGGGGTTAGCTCCTACAATGAGCAGTTCTTC.

This sequence joins TRBV9 and TRBJ2-5; perhaps D is TRBD1 or TRBD2 (5 bases each). The CDR3 spans 10 residues. V lost 7 bases to trimming and J lost 9 bases, with 10 bases between them. Germline V lookup: CDR1 SGDLS, CDR2 YYNGEE. CDR3 nucleotides: TGTGCCAGCGGGAGAGGGGCCCAGTACTTC. Encoded protein: CASGRGAQYF.

The gene calls are TRBV19 and TRBJ1-5, with 8 bases that match TRBD1. The V gene's germline CDR1 is LNHDA and CDR2 SQIVND (reference sequence). V lost 7 bases and J lost 5; bases outside the gene matches: 10. This CDR3 has 15 residues. The CDR3 sequence: CASIPGQGGHQPQHF. CDR3 in DNA: TGTGCCAGTATCCCCGGACAGGGAGGGCATCAGCCCCAGCATTTT.

The chain employs TRBV7-9 and TRBJ2-1; 11 nucleotides match TRBD2. Germline CDR1 SEHNR, CDR2 FQNEAQ (reference sequence). CDR3 length: 15 residues. Germline trimming cut 6 bases from V and 12 bases from J; bases unmatched to any gene: 13. In DNA, the CDR3 is TGTGCCAGCAGATATGCCGGGACTAGCGGTCTCGGGCAGTTCTTC. This encodes CASRYAGTSGLGQFF.